The 9 T cell receptor beta chains below all came from one sample that was sequenced in a study of cytomegalovirus exposure and HLA in healthy donors. With 60 Vbeta and 13 Jbeta primers, the PCR was carried out. This table comes from immunoSEQ multiplex PCR, and its TCRdb copy is limited to in-frame clones, with some not included. The sample shows about 130,000 clones, 80% to 90% of them seen only once. The sequenced sample consisted of PBMCs. The receptors originated from a woman in her thirties or forties in good health and CMV-seropositive.

The chain is built from TRBV7-2 and TRBJ1-1, with D possibly TRBD1 on 5 matching bases. The V end lost 5 bases, the J end lost 10 bases, and 14 bases lay between the germline ends. Germline CDR1 is SGHTA and CDR2 is FQGNSA. The CDR3 loop spans 12 amino acids. The CDR3: CASSGVQGTAFF. CDR3 nucleotide sequence: TGTGCCAGCAGCGGTGTGCAGGGCACAGCTTTCTTT.

This sequence joins TRBV7-8 and TRBJ1-1, with TRBD1 identical over 8 bases. Per the germline V gene, CDR1 is SGHVS and CDR2 is FQNEAQ. The J segment lost 4 bases and the V segment lost 3 bases, leaving 16 bases of the junction unmatched. The CDR3 extends over 18 amino acids. The CDR3 region is CASSFIGGSGTGRTEAFF. CDR3 nucleotide sequence: TGTGCCAGCAGCTTCATAGGGGGCTCCGGGACAGGACGCACTGAAGCTTTCTTT. The entire variable domain, with the rest obtained from reference TRBV7-8 and TRBJ1-1, is as follows: GAGVSQSPRYKVAKRGQDVALRCDPISGHVSLFWYQQALGQGPEFLTYFQNEAQLDKSGLPSDRFFAERPEGSVSTLKIQRTQQEDSAVYLCASSFIGGSGTGRTEAFFGQGTRLTVV.

The genes are TRBV13 and TRBJ2-1, with 8 nucleotides matching TRBD1. The CDR3 sequence is 15 residues long. V was pared by 5 bases and J by 8 bases, with 11 bases of the junction left unmatched. Germline V CDR1 and CDR2: PRHDT, FYEKMQ (reference sequence). The chain's CDR3 is CASSQRTGFSDEQFF. The CDR3 nucleotides are TGTGCCAGCAGCCAGAGGACAGGGTTTAGCGATGAGCAGTTCTTC.

V gene TRBV11-2 combines with J gene TRBJ2-2; 9 bases fit TRBD2. CDR1 is SGHAT and CDR2 is FQNNGV in the germline V gene. This CDR3 contains 19 residues. The V and J ends lost 5 bases and 1 base, in that order; junction bases with no gene match: 14. The CDR3 coding sequence is TGTGCCAGCAGCCGATACGTTAGCGGGAGCCACTTGAACACCGGGGAGCTGTTTTTT. Protein: CASSRYVSGSHLNTGELFF.

The sample holds a few counts of this clone. The rearrangement joins TRBV25-1 to TRBJ2-7, with unresolved D. This CDR3 comprises 15 residues. Trimming removed 4 bases from V and 2 bases from J, with 15 bases in between. Germline V CDR1 and CDR2: MGHDK, SYGVNS. CDR3 coding DNA: TGTGCCAGCAGTGGTATCAACAAAAACACCTACGAGCAGTACTTC. This translates into CASSGINKNTYEQYF.

V and J are TRBV7-2 and TRBJ2-1; 14 bases match TRBD2. The CDR3 spans 19 residues. J gave up 4 bases and V 5 bases, and 13 bases lay outside the gene matches. Germline CDR1 and CDR2: SGHTA and FQGNSA. DNA for the CDR3: TGTGCCAGCAGCCAGACTAGCGGGAGGGTAACTAGAGGGTACAATGAGCAGTTCTTC. Translating it yields CASSQTSGRVTRGYNEQFF.

J is TRBJ1-1 and V is TRBV27; the D is unclear. This CDR3 has 13 amino acids. Germline CDR1 reads MNHEY; CDR2 reads SMNVEV (reference sequence). V was clipped by 5 bases and J by 3 bases, with 10 bases between them. The CDR3 DNA reads TGTGCCAGCAGTGACGCCCTAGACACTGAAGCTTTCTTT. This translates into CASSDALDTEAFF.

V and J are TRBV30 and TRBJ2-5; a possible D gene is TRBD1 (6 bases). CDR3 length: 12 residues. V gave up 3 bases and J gave up 7 bases, with 12 bases separating them. The germline V gene encodes CDR1 GTSNPN and CDR2 SVGIG (reference sequence). The CDR3 loop is CAWRGASSTQYF. Written as DNA, the CDR3 is TGTGCCTGGAGGGGGGCCTCCTCGACCCAGTACTTC.

CDR3 sequence: CASSPLAAAIADTQYF. In nucleotides, the CDR3 is TGTGCCAGCAGCCCCCTGGCGGCAGCTATAGCAGATACGCAGTATTTT. The chain employs TRBV11-2 and TRBJ2-3; D call uncertain. Trimming pared 5 bases from V and 4 bases from J, leaving 19 bases between. Germline V lookup: CDR1 SGHAT, CDR2 FQNNGV. The CDR3 loop spans 16 amino acids.